This is a list of T cell receptor beta chains from one sample in a study of OX40 agonist ivuxolimab in advanced cancers. The method was immunoSEQ multiplex PCR; TCRdb's version includes in-frame clones alone and lacks a portion of them. The data show about 24,000 clones, 78% seen once. Specimen: CD4+ or CD8+ T cells sorted from blood, collected in a trial of the OX40 agonist ivuxolimab. All receptors come from an adult with an advanced solid tumor such as melanoma, head and neck, liver or kidney cancer. Both conserved end residues are part of each CDR3. Each record gives: clone size, J gene, V gene, D gene, CDR3 DNA, CDR3 protein. D genes are given only for firm matches. Clone size is given for some rows only: seen once, a few or many times, or a class if the clone is expanded.

-,TRBJ1-4,TRBV7-2,-,TGTGCCAGCAGCCTAGAACAGGGCTTGAGGCTGTTTTTT,CASSLEQGLRLFF
once,TRBJ2-1,TRBV7-2,-,TGTGCCAGCAGCGGCGGCGGGGGCGTAGCCAATGAGCAGTTCTTC,CASSGGGGVANEQFF
-,TRBJ2-1,TRBV7-2,-,TGTGCCAGCAGCCCGTACAATGAGCAGTTCTTC,CASSPYNEQFF
-,TRBJ1-1,TRBV18,-,TGTGCCAGCTCACCATTGGTCTCGGACACTGAAGCTTTCTTT,CASSPLVSDTEAFF
-,TRBJ2-5,TRBV4-3,TRBD2,TGCGCCAGCAGCCCAAAGGGGCAGGCGGGGGGGCATGAGACCCAGTACTTC,CASSPKGQAGGHETQYF
-,TRBJ1-1,TRBV5-1,-,TGCGCCAGCAGCCCGGGTGAGATGAGGATTGAAGCTTTCTTT,CASSPGEMRIEAFF
-,TRBJ1-4,TRBV7-9,-,TGTGCCAGCAGCCCCCAAGGTGAAAAACTGTTTTTT,CASSPQGEKLFF
-,TRBJ2-2,TRBV7-4,-,TGTGCCAGCAGCACCCGAGACAGGCGGTGCACCGGGGAGCTGTTTTTT,CASSTRDRRCTGELFF
-,TRBJ2-5,TRBV6-6,-,TGTGCCAGCAGTACGTCTACTTTGGAGACCCAGTACTTC,CASSTSTLETQYF
-,TRBJ2-4,TRBV6-5,-,TGTGCCAGCAGTTACTGGACCGGGACCAAAAACATTCAGTACTTC,CASSYWTGTKNIQYF
-,TRBJ2-3,TRBV23-1,TRBD2,TGCGCCAGCAGTCAATCGGCGGTAGCGGGAGTGATAGATACGCAGTATTTT,CASSQSAVAGVIDTQYF
-,TRBJ2-3,TRBV7-2,-,TGTGCCAGCAGCCATAAGGCGGGGACTAGCACAGATACGCAGTATTTT,CASSHKAGTSTDTQYF
-,TRBJ2-5,TRBV5-6,TRBD1,TGTGCCAGCAGCTACCGGACAGGGTCGGTTCGGGAGACCCAGTACTTC,CASSYRTGSVRETQYF
few,TRBJ1-6,TRBV25-1,TRBD1,TGTGCCAGCAGTGACGGACAGGGGGAAAGGTCACCCCTCCACTTT,CASSDGQGERSPLHF
-,TRBJ1-5,TRBV28,-,TGTGCCAGCAGTCCAACCACCGGGCCCTATAGCAATCAGCCCCAGCATTTT,CASSPTTGPYSNQPQHF
-,TRBJ1-6,TRBV10-2,TRBD1,TGCGCCAGCACCGTCGGGACAGGGGTTTCACCCCTCCACTTT,CASTVGTGVSPLHF
-,TRBJ2-7,TRBV7-2,-,TGTGCCAGCAGCTTATCATGGCTTCTGGCCTACGAGCAGTACTTC,CASSLSWLLAYEQYF
-,TRBJ2-1,TRBV4-2,TRBD2,TGTGCCAGCAGCCGCTCGGGACTAGCGGGAGATGAGCAGTTCTTC,CASSRSGLAGDEQFF
-,TRBJ2-7,TRBV5-6,-,TGTGCCAGCAGCTTGGGCAGGAACCTCTACGAGCAGTACTTC,CASSLGRNLYEQYF
-,TRBJ2-2,TRBV6-5,TRBD2,TGTGCCAGCAGTTCCTCTCGGCGGGAGAGGACCGGGGAGCTGTTTTTT,CASSSSRRERTGELFF
few,TRBJ2-7,TRBV18,TRBD1,TGTGCCAGCTCAACAAAAAGGGACAGGGGAGGTTTCTACGAGCAGTACTTC,CASSTKRDRGGFYEQYF
-,TRBJ1-1,TRBV28,-,TGTGCCAGCAGGGGTGGGGGAAACACTGAAGCTTTCTTT,CASRGGGNTEAFF
-,TRBJ1-1,TRBV27,TRBD1,TGTGCCAGCAGTGCCCGACAGGGGGCCGGCACTGAAGCTTTCTTT,CASSARQGAGTEAFF
-,TRBJ1-4,TRBV7-8,-,TGTGCCAGCAGCTTGACAGGCCAAACGGCTAATGAAAAACTGTTTTTT,CASSLTGQTANEKLFF
-,TRBJ2-7,TRBV5-6,TRBD1,TGTGCCAGCACCCCCTACAGGGGGAGCGACGAGCAGTACTTC,CASTPYRGSDEQYF
-,TRBJ2-3,TRBV28,TRBD2,TGTGCCAGCAGCACCGGGACTAGCGGTCGACCAGATACGCAGTATTTT,CASSTGTSGRPDTQYF
-,TRBJ1-2,TRBV18,-,TGTGCCAGCTCACTCTCGGGACGGAACTATGGCTACACCTTC,CASSLSGRNYGYTF
few,TRBJ2-7,TRBV19,-,TGTGCCAGTAGTAAAGGTCAGGGCACCTACGAGCAGTACTTC,CASSKGQGTYEQYF
once,TRBJ2-1,TRBV5-5,-,TGTGCCAGCAGCCTTGGACGGGAGAATGAGCAGTTCTTC,CASSLGRENEQFF
-,TRBJ2-2,TRBV5-1,TRBD2,TGCGCCAGCAGCTTGTCAGCGGGAGGGGTTTTGCTGTTTTTT,CASSLSAGGVLLFF